The 11 T cell receptor beta chains presented below share a single source sample, sequenced in a study of shared clonotypes between healthy human individuals. Libraries were prepared by immunoSEQ multiplex PCR; TCRdb keeps only in-frame clonotypes and omits some of them. The profile shows about 680,000 clones, around 73% of them singletons. The material sequenced was memory CD4+ T cells sorted from blood. This sample's subset: CD45RA-negative fraction. These TCRs come from a woman in her twenties or thirties in good health.

The J gene is TRBJ2-7, the V gene TRBV10-3, with TRBD1 matching 8 bases. The V and J ends lost 3 bases and 1 base, in that order; junction bases with no gene match: 8. Per the germline V gene, CDR1 is ENHRY and CDR2 is SYGVKD. The CDR3 runs 16 residues. The chain's CDR3 is CAISDRGRGPSYEQYF. The CDR3, as DNA: TGTGCCATCAGTGATAGGGGCAGGGGGCCATCCTACGAGCAGTACTTC.

V gene TRBV18 combines with J gene TRBJ2-7, with 8 positions matching TRBD1. CDR1 and CDR2 (germline): KGHSH, LQKENI. This CDR3 comprises 16 residues. Trimming at V came to 3 bases and at J to 4 bases, leaving 11 bases not matched to a gene. The CDR3 bases are TGTGCCAGCTCACCGTCTCGGGACAGGTCGTGGTACGAGCAGTACTTC. This codes for CASSPSRDRSWYEQYF.

This clone was detected a few times. The chain joins TRBV28 to TRBJ2-2; D might be TRBD2 (6 bases). The CDR3 totals 13 residues. The germline gives CDR1 MDHEN, CDR2 SYDVKM. Trimming took 6 bases from V and 4 from J, leaving 9 bases between them. The DNA for the CDR3 is TGTGCCAGCAGCCAGGGAGGCACCGGGGAGCTGTTTTTT. This codes for CASSQGGTGELFF.

The chain has TRBV6-1 and TRBJ1-1; the D is unclear. The CDR3 sequence is 13 residues long. Between the trimmed V and J ends, which lost 2 bases and 4 bases, there was a span of 8 bases. Germline V gives CDR1 MNHNS, CDR2 SASEGT. The CDR3 region is CASSERLGTEAFF. In DNA, the CDR3 is TGTGCCAGCAGTGAACGTTTGGGCACTGAAGCTTTCTTT.

V usage is TRBV7-6 and J usage is TRBJ2-2, with D tentatively TRBD2 (6 bases). This CDR3 is 15 amino acids long. Germline CDR1 SGHVS, CDR2 FNYEAQ. The germline V and J ends were trimmed by 1 base and 6 bases, with 12 bases remaining between them. In DNA, the CDR3 is TGTGCCAGCAGCTTAGAGGTGTCGGGAGCCGGGGAGCTGTTTTTT. Residues: CASSLEVSGAGELFF.

This clone was found a few times. Different DNA sequences within this sample yield the same CDR3. The CDR3 DNA reads as TGCAGTGCTAGCGTGGGAGAGACCCAGTACTTC. Its translation: CSASVGETQYF. The rearrangement joins TRBV20-1 to TRBJ2-5; D call uncertain. Germline V gene lookup returns CDR1 DFQATT and CDR2 SNEGSKA (reference sequence). The CDR3 has 11 residues. V lost 3 bases to trimming and J lost 4 bases, with 6 bases between them.

V and J are TRBV9 and TRBJ2-7; D not certain. Looked up from germline, CDR1 is SGDLS and CDR2 is YYNGEE. Trimming removed 1 base at V and 6 bases at J, with 14 bases between. The CDR3 has 14 amino acids. The CDR3 DNA reads as TGTGCCAGCAGCGTAAACTTAGTAGGGTCCGAGCAGTACTTC. Translated, it gives CASSVNLVGSEQYF.

The chain uses TRBV5-4 and TRBJ2-7, with a possible D match to TRBD2 (6 bases). The CDR3 covers 13 residues. V lost 3 bases and J lost 1, with 8 bases in between. CDR1 and CDR2 from the germline V gene are SGHNT and YYREEE (reference sequence). CDR3 residues: CASSSGTSYEQYF. The CDR3 region has the DNA TGTGCCAGCAGCTCCGGGACTTCCTACGAGCAGTACTTC.

This chain uses TRBV10-3 with TRBJ2-7; a possible D gene is TRBD2 (5 bases). CDR1 is ENHRY and CDR2 is SYGVKD in the germline V gene. This CDR3 has 13 residues. The ends were cut back, 4 bases at V and 5 bases at J, with 12 bases in the middle. CDR3 coding DNA: TGTGCCATCAGTGGAGGGAGATCCCACGAGCAGTACTTC. Translation gives CAISGGRSHEQYF.

This clone was observed many times. V and J are TRBV4-1 and TRBJ1-2, with 9 bases matching TRBD1. After removal of 1 base from V and 4 bases from J, the junction contained 13 bases not matched to a gene. CDR3 length: 18 amino acids. CDR1 is MGHRA and CDR2 is YSYEKL in the germline V gene. The DNA of the CDR3 is TGCGCCAGCAGCCAAGGGGGGACAGGGCAAATTCGTCCCTATGGCTACACCTTC. Translating gives CASSQGGTGQIRPYGYTF.

In its sample, this clone was seen once. V gene TRBV9 combines with J gene TRBJ2-3; a possible D gene is TRBD2 (6 bases). Germline V gene lookup returns CDR1 SGDLS and CDR2 YYNGEE. CDR3 length: 15 amino acids. Trimming took off 3 bases at V and 0 bases at J, with 11 bases between the two ends. The CDR3 region is CASSAGTSSTDTQYF. CDR3 coding DNA: TGTGCCAGCAGCGCCGGGACTTCTAGCACAGATACGCAGTATTTT. Full variable domain (rest looked up from reference TRBV9 and TRBJ2-3): DSGVTQTPKHLITATGQRVTLRCSPRSGDLSVYWYQQSLDQGLQFLIQYYNGEERAKGNILERFSAQQFPDLHSELNLSSLELGDSALYFCASSAGTSSTDTQYFGPGTRLTVL.